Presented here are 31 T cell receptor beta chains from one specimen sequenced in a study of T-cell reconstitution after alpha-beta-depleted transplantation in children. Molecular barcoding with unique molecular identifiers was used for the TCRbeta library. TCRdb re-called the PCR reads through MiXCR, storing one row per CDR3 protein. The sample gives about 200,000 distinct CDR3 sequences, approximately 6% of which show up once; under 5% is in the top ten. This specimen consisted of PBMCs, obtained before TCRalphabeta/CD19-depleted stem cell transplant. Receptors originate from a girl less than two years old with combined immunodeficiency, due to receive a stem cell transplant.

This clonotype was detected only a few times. CDR3 DNA: TGTGCCAGCAGCGTAGCTGAGGGTTATGGCTACACCTTC. It yields the protein CASSVAEGYGYTF. The J gene is TRBJ1-2, the V gene TRBV9; D not resolved. The V gene's germline CDR1 is SGDLS and CDR2 YYNGEE. V lost 0 bases to trimming and J lost 5 bases, with 8 bases between them. The CDR3 spans 13 residues.

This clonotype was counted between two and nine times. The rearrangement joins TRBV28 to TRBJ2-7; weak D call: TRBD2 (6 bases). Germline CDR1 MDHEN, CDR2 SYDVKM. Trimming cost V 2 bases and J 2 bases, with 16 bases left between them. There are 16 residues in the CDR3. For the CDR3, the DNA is TGTGCCAGCAGTTTAGTGAGGCGGGACCCTACCTACGAGCAGTACTTC. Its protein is CASSLVRRDPTYEQYF.

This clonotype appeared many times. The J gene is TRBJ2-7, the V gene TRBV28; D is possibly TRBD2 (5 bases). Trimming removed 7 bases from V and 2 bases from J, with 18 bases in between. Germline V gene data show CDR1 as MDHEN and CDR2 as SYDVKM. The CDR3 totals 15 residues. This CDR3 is CASTNPRRPPYEQYF. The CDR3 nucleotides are TGTGCCAGCACCAATCCACGGAGGCCGCCCTACGAGCAGTACTTC.

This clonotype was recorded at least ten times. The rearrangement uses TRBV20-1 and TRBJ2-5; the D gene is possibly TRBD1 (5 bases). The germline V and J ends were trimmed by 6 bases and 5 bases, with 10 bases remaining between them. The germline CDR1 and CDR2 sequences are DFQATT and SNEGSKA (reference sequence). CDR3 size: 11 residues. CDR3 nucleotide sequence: TGCAGTGCACAGGCTGAGGAGACCCAGTACTTC. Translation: CSAQAEETQYF.

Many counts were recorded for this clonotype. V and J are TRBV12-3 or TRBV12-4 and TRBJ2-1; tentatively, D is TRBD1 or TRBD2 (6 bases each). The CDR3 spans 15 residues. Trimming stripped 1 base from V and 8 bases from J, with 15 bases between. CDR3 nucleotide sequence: TGTGCCAGCAGTTTAGGGGGGGCCGGGGGTTATGAGCAGTTCTTC. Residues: CASSLGGAGGYEQFF.

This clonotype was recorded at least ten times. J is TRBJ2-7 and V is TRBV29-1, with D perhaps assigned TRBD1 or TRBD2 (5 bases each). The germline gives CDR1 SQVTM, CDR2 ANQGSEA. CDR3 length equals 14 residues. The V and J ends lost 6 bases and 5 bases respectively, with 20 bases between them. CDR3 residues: CSVVGGAEGHEQYF. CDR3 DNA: TGCAGCGTCGTTGGGGGAGCGGAAGGCCACGAGCAGTACTTC.

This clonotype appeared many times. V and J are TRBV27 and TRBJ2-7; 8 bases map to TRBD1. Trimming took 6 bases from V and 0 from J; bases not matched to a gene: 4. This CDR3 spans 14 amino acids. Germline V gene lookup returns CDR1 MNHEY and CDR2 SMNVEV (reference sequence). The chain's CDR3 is CASRDRVLSYEQYF. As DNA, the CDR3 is TGTGCCAGCAGGGACAGGGTACTCTCCTACGAGCAGTACTTC.

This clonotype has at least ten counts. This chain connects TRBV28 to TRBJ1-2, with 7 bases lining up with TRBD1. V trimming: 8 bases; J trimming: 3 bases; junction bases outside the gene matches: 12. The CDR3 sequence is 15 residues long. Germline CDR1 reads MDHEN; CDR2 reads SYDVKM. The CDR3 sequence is CASGMTGPRDYGYTF. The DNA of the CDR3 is TGTGCCAGCGGCATGACAGGGCCCCGCGACTATGGCTACACCTTC.

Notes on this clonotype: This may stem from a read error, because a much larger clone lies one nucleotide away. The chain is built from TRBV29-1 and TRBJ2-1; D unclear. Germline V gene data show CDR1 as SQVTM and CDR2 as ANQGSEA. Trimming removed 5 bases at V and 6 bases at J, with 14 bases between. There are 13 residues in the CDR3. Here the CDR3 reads CSVHTGKFNEQFF. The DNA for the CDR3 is TGCAGCGTTCACACCGGCAAATTCAATGAGCAGTTCTTC.

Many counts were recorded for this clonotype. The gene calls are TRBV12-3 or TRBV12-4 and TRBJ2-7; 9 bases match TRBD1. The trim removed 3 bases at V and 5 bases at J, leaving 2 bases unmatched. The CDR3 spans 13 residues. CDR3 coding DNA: TGTGCCAGCAGTTTCGGGACAGGGAACGAGCAGTACTTC. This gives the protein CASSFGTGNEQYF.

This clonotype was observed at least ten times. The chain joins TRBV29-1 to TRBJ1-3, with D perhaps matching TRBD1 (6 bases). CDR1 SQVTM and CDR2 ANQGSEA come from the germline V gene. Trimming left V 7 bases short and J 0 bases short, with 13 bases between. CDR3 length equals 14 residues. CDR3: CSAHPGDSGNTIYF. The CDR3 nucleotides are TGCAGCGCTCACCCAGGGGACTCTGGAAACACCATATATTTT.

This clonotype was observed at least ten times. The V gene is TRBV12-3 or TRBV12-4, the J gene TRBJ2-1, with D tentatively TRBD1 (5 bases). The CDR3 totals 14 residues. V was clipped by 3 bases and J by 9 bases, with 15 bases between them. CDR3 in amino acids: CASSFAKWGGEQFF. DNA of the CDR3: TGTGCCAGCAGTTTCGCGAAGTGGGGCGGTGAGCAGTTCTTC.

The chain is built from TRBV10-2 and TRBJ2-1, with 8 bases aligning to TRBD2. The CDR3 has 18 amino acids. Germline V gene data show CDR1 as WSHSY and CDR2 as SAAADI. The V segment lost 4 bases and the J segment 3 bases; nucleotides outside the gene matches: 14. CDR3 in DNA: TGCGCCAGCAGTGGGCCTGGACCGGGACTAGGGTTCTACAATGAGCAGTTCTTC. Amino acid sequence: CASSGPGPGLGFYNEQFF.

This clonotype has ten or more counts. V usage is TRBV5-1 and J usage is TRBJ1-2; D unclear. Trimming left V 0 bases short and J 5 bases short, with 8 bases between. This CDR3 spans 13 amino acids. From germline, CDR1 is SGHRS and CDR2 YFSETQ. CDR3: CASSLDSSYGYTF. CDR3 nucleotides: TGCGCCAGCAGCTTGGATTCCAGTTATGGCTACACCTTC.

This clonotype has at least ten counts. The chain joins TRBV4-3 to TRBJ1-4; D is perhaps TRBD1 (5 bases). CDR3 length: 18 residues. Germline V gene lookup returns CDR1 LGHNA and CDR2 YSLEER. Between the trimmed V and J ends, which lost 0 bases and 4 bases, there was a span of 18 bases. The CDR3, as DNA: TGCGCCAGCAGCCAAGAGAGTCACGGGGCTTCGGGTAATGAAAAACTGTTTTTT. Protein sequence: CASSQESHGASGNEKLFF.

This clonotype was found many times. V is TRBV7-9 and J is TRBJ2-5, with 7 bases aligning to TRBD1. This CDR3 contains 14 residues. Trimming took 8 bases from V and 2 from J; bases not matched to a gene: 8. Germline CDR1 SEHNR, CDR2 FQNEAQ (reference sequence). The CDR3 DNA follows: TGTGCCAGCGGACCGACAGGGTTACAAGAGACCCAGTACTTC. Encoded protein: CASGPTGLQETQYF. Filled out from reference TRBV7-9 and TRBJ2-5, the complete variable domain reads DTGVSQNPRHKITKRGQNVTFRCDPISEHNRLYWYRQTLGQGPEFLTYFQNEAQLEKSRLLSDRFSAERPKGSFSTLEIQRTEQGDSAMYLCASGPTGLQETQYFGPGTRLLVL.

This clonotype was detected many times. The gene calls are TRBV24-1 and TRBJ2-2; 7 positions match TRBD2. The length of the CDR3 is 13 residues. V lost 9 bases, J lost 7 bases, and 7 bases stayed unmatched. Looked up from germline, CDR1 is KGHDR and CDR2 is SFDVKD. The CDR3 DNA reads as TGTGCCACCCGATCGGGAGGTTACGGGGAGCTGTTTTTT. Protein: CATRSGGYGELFF.

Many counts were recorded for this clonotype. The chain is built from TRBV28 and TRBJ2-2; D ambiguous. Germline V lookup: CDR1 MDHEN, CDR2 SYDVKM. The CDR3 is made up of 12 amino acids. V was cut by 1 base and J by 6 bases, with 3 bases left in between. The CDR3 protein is CASSLYPGELFF. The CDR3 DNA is TGTGCCAGCAGTTTATATCCCGGGGAGCTGTTTTTT.

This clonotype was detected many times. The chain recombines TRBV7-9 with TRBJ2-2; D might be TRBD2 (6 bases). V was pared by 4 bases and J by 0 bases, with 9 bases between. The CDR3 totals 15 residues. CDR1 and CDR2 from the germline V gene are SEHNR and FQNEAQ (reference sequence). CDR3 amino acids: CASSYGTPNTGELFF. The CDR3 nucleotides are TGTGCCAGCAGCTACGGGACTCCGAACACCGGGGAGCTGTTTTTT.

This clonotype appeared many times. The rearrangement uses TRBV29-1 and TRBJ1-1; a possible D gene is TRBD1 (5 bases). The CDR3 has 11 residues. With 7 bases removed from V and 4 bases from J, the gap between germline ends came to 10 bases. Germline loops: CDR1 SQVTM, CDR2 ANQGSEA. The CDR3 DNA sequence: TGCAGCGGTGGGGGGGGCACTGAAGCTTTCTTT. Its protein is CSGGGGTEAFF.

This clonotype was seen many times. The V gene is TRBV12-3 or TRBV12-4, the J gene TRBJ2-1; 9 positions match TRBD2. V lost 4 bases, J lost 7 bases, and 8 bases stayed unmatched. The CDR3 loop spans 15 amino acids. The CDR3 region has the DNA TGTGCCAGCAGTTGGGTTGTAGCGGGAGAAAATGAGCAGTTCTTC. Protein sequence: CASSWVVAGENEQFF.

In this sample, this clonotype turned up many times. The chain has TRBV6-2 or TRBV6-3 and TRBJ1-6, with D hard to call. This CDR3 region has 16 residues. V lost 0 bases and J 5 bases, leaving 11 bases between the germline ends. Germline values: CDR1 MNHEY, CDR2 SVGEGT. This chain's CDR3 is CASSYSNWRDNSPLHF. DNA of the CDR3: TGTGCCAGCAGTTACTCGAATTGGAGGGATAATTCACCCCTCCACTTT.

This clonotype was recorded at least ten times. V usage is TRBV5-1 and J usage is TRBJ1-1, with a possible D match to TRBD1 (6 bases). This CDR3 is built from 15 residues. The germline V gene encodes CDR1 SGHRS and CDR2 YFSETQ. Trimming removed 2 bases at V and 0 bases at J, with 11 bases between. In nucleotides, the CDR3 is TGCGCCAGCAGCTTAGTAGGGGGGGTGAACACTGAAGCTTTCTTT. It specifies CASSLVGGVNTEAFF.

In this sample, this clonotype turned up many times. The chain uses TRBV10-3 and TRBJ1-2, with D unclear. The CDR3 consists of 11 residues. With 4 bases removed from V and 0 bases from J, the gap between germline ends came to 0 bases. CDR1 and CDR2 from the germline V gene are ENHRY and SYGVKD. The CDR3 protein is CAISANYGYTF. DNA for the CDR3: TGTGCCATCAGTGCTAACTATGGCTACACCTTC.

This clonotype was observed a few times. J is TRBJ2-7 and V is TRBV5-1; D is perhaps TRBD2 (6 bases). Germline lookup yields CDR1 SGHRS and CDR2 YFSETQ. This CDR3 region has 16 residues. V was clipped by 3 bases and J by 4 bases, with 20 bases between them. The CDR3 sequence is CASSSPVEGFRYEQYF. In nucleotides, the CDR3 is TGCGCCAGCAGCTCCCCTGTGGAGGGCTTTAGATACGAGCAGTACTTC.

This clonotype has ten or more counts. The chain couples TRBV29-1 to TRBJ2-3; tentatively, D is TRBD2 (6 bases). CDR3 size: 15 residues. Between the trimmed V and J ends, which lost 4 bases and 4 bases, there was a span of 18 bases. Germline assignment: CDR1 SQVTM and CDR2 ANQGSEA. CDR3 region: CSVGGVSYWADTQYF. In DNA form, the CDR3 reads TGCAGCGTTGGGGGGGTATCCTACTGGGCAGATACGCAGTATTTT.

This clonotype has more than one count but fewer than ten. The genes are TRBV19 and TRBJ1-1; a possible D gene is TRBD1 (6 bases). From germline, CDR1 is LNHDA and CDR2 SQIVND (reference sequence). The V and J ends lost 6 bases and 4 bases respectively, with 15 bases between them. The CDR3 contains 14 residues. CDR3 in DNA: TGTGCCAGTAGCCTCCTAACAGGGATCACTGAAGCTTTCTTT. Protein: CASSLLTGITEAFF.

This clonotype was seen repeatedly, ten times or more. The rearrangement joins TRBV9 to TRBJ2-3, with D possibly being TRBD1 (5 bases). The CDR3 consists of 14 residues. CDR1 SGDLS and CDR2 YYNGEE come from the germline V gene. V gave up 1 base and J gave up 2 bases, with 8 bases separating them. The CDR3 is CASSVQGLTDTQYF. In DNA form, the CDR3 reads TGTGCCAGCAGCGTACAGGGCCTCACAGATACGCAGTATTTT.

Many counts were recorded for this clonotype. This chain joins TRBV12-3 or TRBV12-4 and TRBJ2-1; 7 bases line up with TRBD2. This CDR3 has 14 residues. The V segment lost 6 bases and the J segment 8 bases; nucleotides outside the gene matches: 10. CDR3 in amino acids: CASSLAARGDEQFF. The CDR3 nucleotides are TGTGCCAGCAGCCTAGCGGCCCGGGGGGATGAGCAGTTCTTC.

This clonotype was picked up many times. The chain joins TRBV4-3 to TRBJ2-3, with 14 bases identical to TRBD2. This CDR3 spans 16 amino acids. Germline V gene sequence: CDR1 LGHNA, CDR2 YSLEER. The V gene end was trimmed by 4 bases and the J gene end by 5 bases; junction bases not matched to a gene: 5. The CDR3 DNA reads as TGCGCCAGCAGCCCCGGACTAGCGGGAGGAGGAGATACGCAGTATTTT. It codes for CASSPGLAGGGDTQYF.

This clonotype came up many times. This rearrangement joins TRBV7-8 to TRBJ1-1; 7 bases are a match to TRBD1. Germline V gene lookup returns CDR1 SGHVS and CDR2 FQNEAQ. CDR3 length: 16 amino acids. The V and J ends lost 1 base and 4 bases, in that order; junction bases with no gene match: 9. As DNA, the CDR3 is TGTGCCAGCAGCTTAGGGACAGGTTACGGAATCACTGAAGCTTTCTTT. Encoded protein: CASSLGTGYGITEAFF.